The 5 T cell receptor beta chains below all came from one sample that was sequenced in a study of CXCR3-negative and CXCR3-positive naive CD8 T cells. Broader study findings: Relative to CXCR3-negative naive cells, CXCR3-positive naive cells had more hydrophobic TRB CDR3s.

Libraries were UMI-labeled 5' RACE TRB cDNA. No DNA is given; TCRdb re-called the 5' RACE reads and lists each CDR3 protein once. The sample yields some 120,000 distinct CDR3 sequences, of which the top ten take up under 0.75%. No antigens are known for them. Source material: naive CXCR3+ CD8+ T cells from blood. The subset: CD45RO-CCR7+CD27+CD95- naive CD8+ T cells expressing CXCR3 (TNR3+). The receptors originated from a human donor in good health. Some clones in this sample may be carry-over from other donors' samples.

CDR3 in amino acids: CASSPSQGANYGYTF. This rearrangement joins TRBV7-8 to TRBJ1-2. The CDR3 has 15 amino acids. Per germline, CDR1 SGHVS and CDR2 FQNEAQ. The whole variable domain, filled in from reference TRBV7-8 and TRBJ1-2, reads GAGVSQSPRYKVAKRGQDVALRCDPISGHVSLFWYQQALGQGPEFLTYFQNEAQLDKSGLPSDRFFAERPEGSVSTLKIQRTQQEDSAVYLCASSPSQGANYGYTFGSGTRLTVV.

The CDR3 is CASSLWGAQETQYF. The chain recombines TRBV12-3 or TRBV12-4 with TRBJ2-5; TCRdb outputs TRBD1, but without DNA this stays unchecked. The CDR3 consists of 14 residues.

The chain couples TRBV4-1 to TRBJ1-2; the TCRdb call, TRBD1, lacks DNA for checking. Germline V gene sequence: CDR1 MGHRA, CDR2 YSYEKL. The CDR3 has 16 amino acids. Here the CDR3 reads CASSQYPGRDNYGYTF.

The gene calls are TRBV15 and TRBJ2-1; TCRdb indicates TRBD1, and absent DNA this call remains unverified. Germline CDR1 and CDR2: LNHNV and YYDKDF (reference sequence). This CDR3 is 14 amino acids long. Here the CDR3 reads CATSRDLGDLKQFF.

The chain combines TRBV2 with TRBJ2-2; the TCRdb call, TRBD1, lacks DNA for checking. From germline, CDR1 is SNHLY and CDR2 FYNNEI. This CDR3 is 16 amino acids long. CDR3 amino acids: CASSEAGDTDTGELFF.